Listed below are T cell receptor beta chains from one sample, sequenced in a study of shared clonotypes between healthy human individuals. Some clones are missing from TCRdb's copy, which holds only in-frame ones; the method was immunoSEQ multiplex PCR. The sample gives almost 750,000 clones, around 70% of which show up once; approximately 1.8% is in the top ten. Input material: memory CD4+ T cells sorted from blood. These receptors originate from a woman aged 30 to 39 in good health. Each CDR3 is given with its conserved first and last residue. A D gene is named only where the DNA matches it firmly. Clone size is not always given. Where it is, it says once, few, many or a class for expanded clones.

clone size	J gene	V gene	D gene	CDR3 protein	CDR3 DNA
NA	TRBJ2-7	TRBV27	TRBD2	CASSSRDYSFEQYF	TGTGCCAGCAGTTCCCGGGACTACTCATTCGAGCAGTACTTC
NA	TRBJ2-7	TRBV28	NA	CASSSPRPTNYEQYF	TGTGCCAGCAGTTCCCCCCGCCCGACCAACTACGAGCAGTACTTC
NA	TRBJ2-1	TRBV12-2	NA	CASRGKGVGWSRYNEQFF	TGTGCAAGTCGCGGGAAAGGTGTGGGGTGGAGCCGTTACAATGAGCAGTTCTTC
NA	TRBJ2-1	TRBV11-2	TRBD2	CASSFLLADNEQFF	TGTGCCAGCAGCTTCTTACTAGCGGACAATGAGCAGTTCTTC
NA	TRBJ2-5	TRBV5-1	TRBD1	CASSGGQRTQYF	TGCGCCAGCAGCGGGGGACAGCGGACCCAGTACTTC
NA	TRBJ1-5	TRBV2	NA	CASTSLRGSPQHF	TGTGCCAGCACTTCCCTCAGGGGATCGCCCCAGCATTTT
once	TRBJ1-5	TRBV4-2	NA	CASSQDPTHSNQPQHF	TGTGCCAGCAGCCAAGATCCAACTCACAGTAATCAGCCCCAGCATTTT
NA	TRBJ1-1	TRBV9	TRBD1	CASSPRRTGGTEAFF	TGTGCCAGCAGCCCGAGACGGACAGGGGGCACTGAAGCTTTCTTT
NA	TRBJ2-1	TRBV7-2	NA	CASSQDGSYNEQFF	TGTGCCAGCAGCCAGGACGGGTCCTACAATGAGCAGTTCTTC
NA	TRBJ2-1	TRBV7-3	TRBD2	CASSLRTSGSSDEQFF	TGTGCCAGCAGCCTAAGGACTAGCGGGAGTTCGGATGAGCAGTTCTTC
NA	TRBJ2-1	TRBV6-4	TRBD2	CASSEGAGGFHEQFF	TGTGCCAGCAGTGAGGGAGCGGGAGGGTTCCATGAGCAGTTCTTC
few	TRBJ2-5	TRBV29-1	TRBD2	CSVARTSGRETQYF	TGCAGCGTTGCCCGGACTAGCGGGAGGGAGACCCAGTACTTC
NA	TRBJ1-4	TRBV6-5	TRBD1	CASGTGGQKLFF	TGTGCCAGCGGGACAGGGGGGCAAAAACTGTTTTTT
NA	TRBJ1-4	TRBV19	TRBD1	CASAQTGGNEKLFF	TGTGCCAGTGCCCAGACAGGGGGAAATGAAAAACTGTTTTTT
NA	TRBJ1-4	TRBV5-4	TRBD1	CASNRQGLNEKLFF	TGTGCCAGCAACCGACAGGGTCTTAATGAAAAACTGTTTTTT
NA	TRBJ1-1	TRBV5-1	NA	CASSLSTGLIAEAFF	TGCGCCAGCAGCTTATCGACAGGCTTAATCGCTGAAGCTTTCTTT
NA	TRBJ2-3	TRBV4-1	NA	CASSQERQFYKDTQYF	TGCGCCAGCAGCCAAGAAAGACAGTTCTACAAAGATACGCAGTATTTT
once	TRBJ2-1	TRBV7-7	TRBD1	CASSFGQGSNEQFF	TGTGCCAGCAGCTTCGGACAGGGGAGCAATGAGCAGTTCTTC
NA	TRBJ2-7	TRBV7-9	NA	CASSLDLVGGYEQYF	TGTGCCAGCAGCTTAGACCTGGTGGGGGGCTACGAGCAGTACTTC
NA	TRBJ2-2	TRBV10-1	NA	CASSEGPGANTGELFF	TGCGCCAGCAGTGAGGGGCCAGGGGCGAACACCGGGGAGCTGTTTTTT
NA	TRBJ2-1	TRBV5-1	TRBD2	CASSLEVAGVSYNEQFF	TGCGCCAGCAGCTTGGAGGTAGCGGGAGTCTCCTACAATGAGCAGTTCTTC
NA	TRBJ2-3	TRBV29-1	TRBD2	CSVEVAETSFSDTQYF	TGCAGCGTTGAGGTGGCCGAGACTAGCTTCTCAGATACGCAGTATTTT
once	TRBJ1-2	TRBV2	TRBD1	CASSPDRRRNYGYTF	TGTGCCAGCAGCCCGGACAGGCGGAGGAACTATGGCTACACCTTC
NA	TRBJ1-3	TRBV5-5	NA	CASSYDPGFGYTIYF	TGTGCCAGCAGCTATGACCCGGGATTCGGGTACACCATATATTTT
few	TRBJ2-7	TRBV6-5	TRBD2	CASKRDVSYEQYF	TGTGCCAGCAAGCGGGATGTGTCGTACGAGCAGTACTTC
NA	TRBJ2-6	TRBV7-9	NA	CASSFRASGANVLTF	TGTGCCAGCAGCTTCAGGGCCTCTGGGGCCAACGTCCTGACTTTC
NA	TRBJ2-7	TRBV2	NA	CASIALDSYEQYF	TGTGCCAGCATTGCTCTTGACTCCTACGAGCAGTACTTC
NA	TRBJ2-7	TRBV28	NA	CASSLRTYEQYF	TGTGCCAGCAGCCTCAGGACCTACGAGCAGTACTTC
NA	TRBJ2-5	TRBV19	TRBD2	CASSIGREGGETQYF	TGTGCCAGTAGTATAGGGCGGGAGGGAGGAGAGACCCAGTACTTC
NA	TRBJ2-1	TRBV11-2	TRBD2	CASSSLLAGGTNEQFF	TGTGCCAGCAGCTCGTTGCTAGCGGGAGGGACCAATGAGCAGTTCTTC
NA	TRBJ2-5	TRBV7-6	TRBD2	CASSLEAVAGGGETQYF	TGTGCCAGCAGCTTAGAGGCCGTAGCGGGAGGAGGTGAGACCCAGTACTTC
NA	TRBJ2-7	TRBV6-6	NA	CASSYFPGAEQYF	TGTGCCAGCAGTTACTTTCCCGGGGCCGAGCAGTACTTC
NA	TRBJ1-1	TRBV13	NA	CASSSGDWNTEAFF	TGTGCCAGCAGCTCTGGAGACTGGAACACTGAAGCTTTCTTT
NA	TRBJ2-1	TRBV5-1	TRBD2	CASSSNTGTSGNKHQFF	TGCGCCAGCAGCTCGAACACGGGGACTAGCGGGAACAAACACCAGTTCTTC
NA	TRBJ2-5	TRBV5-1	NA	CASSLGLALQETQYF	TGCGCCAGCAGCTTGGGTCTAGCGTTACAAGAGACCCAGTACTTC
NA	TRBJ1-5	TRBV18	NA	CASSGQRATSNQPQHF	TGTGCCAGCTCGGGGCAGCGGGCTACTAGCAATCAGCCCCAGCATTTT
few	TRBJ2-7	TRBV19	NA	CASSRPGADEQYF	TGTGCCAGTAGTAGGCCTGGCGCCGACGAGCAGTACTTC
NA	TRBJ2-1	TRBV2	NA	CASSRPSWNEQFF	TGTGCCAGCAGTCGCCCTTCCTGGAATGAGCAGTTCTTC
NA	TRBJ1-2	TRBV21-1	NA	CASSEDRAHYYGYTF	TGTGCCAGCAGCGAAGACAGGGCTCACTACTATGGCTACACCTTC
few	TRBJ1-4	TRBV28	TRBD1	CASSSSGQGDEKLFF	TGTGCCAGCAGTTCCTCGGGACAGGGTGACGAAAAACTGTTTTTT
NA	TRBJ1-2	TRBV27	NA	CASSPLQPEGYTF	TGTGCCAGCAGCCCCCTTCAGCCCGAGGGCTACACCTTC